The table lists the clone carrying this TCR beta chain with a count of one. Its cognate antigen is unknown. The PCR was carried out with 60 Vbeta primers and 13 Jbeta primers. Clones were read by immunoSEQ multiplex PCR, and TCRdb kept only the in-frame ones, dropping some. The sample has roughly 150,000 clones, 80% to 90% seen once. These data originate in a study of cytomegalovirus exposure and HLA in healthy donors. The study's findings and limits: Most TCRs appeared rarely, but some public TCRs recurred in many donors. In a later analysis, specific HLA alleles were associated with 15,000 to 20,000 TCR beta sequences at a 0.05 false discovery rate.

The TCR was taken from a boy between 2 and 10 years old in good health and CMV-seronegative. Specimen: PBMCs.

The CDR3 nucleotides read TGTGCCACCAGCAGAGTCGTAGCGGGGCAAGAGACCCAGTACTTC. It translates to CATSRVVAGQETQYF. The chain has TRBV15 and TRBJ2-5, with TRBD2 matching 8 bases. The CDR3 extends over 15 amino acids. Germline V gene lookup returns CDR1 LNHNV and CDR2 YYDKDF (reference sequence). With V trimmed by 1 base and J by 2 bases, 3 bases remained unmatched.